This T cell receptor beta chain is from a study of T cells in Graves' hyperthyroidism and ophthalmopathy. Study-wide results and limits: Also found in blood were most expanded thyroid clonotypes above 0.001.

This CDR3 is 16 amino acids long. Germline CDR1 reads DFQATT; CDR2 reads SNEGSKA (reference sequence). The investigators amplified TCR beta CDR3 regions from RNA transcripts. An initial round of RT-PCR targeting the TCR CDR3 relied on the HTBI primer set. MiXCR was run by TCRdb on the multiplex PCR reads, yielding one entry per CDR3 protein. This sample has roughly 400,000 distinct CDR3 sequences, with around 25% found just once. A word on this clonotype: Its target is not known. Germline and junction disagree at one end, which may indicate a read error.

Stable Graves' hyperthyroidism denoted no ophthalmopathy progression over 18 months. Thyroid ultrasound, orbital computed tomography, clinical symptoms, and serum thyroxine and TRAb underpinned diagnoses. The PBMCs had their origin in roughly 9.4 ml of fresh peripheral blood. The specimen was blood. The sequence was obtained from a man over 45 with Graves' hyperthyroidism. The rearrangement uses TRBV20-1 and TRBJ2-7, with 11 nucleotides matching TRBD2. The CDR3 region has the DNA TGCAGTGCTAGAGCCTACACTAGCGGGAGTTCCTACGGGCAGTACTTC. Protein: CSARAYTSGSSYGQYF.